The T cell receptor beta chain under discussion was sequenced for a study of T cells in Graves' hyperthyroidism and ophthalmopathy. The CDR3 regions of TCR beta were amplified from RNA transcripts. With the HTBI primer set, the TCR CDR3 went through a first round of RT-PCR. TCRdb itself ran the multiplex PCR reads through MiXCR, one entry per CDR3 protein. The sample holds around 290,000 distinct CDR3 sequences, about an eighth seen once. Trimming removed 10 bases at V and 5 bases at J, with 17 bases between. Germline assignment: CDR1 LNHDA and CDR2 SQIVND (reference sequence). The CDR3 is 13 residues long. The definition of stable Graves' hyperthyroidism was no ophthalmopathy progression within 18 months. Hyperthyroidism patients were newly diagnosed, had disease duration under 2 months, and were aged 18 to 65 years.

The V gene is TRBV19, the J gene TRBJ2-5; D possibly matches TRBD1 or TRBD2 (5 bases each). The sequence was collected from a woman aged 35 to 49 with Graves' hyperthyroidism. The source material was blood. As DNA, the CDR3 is TGTGCCACCGAGGGACCCACTTCTGAGACCCAGTACTTC. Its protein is CATEGPTSETQYF.